This passage covers 11 T cell receptor beta chains from one sample sequenced in a study of CD8+ T cells in alopecia areata. Reverse transcription of extracted RNA yielded cDNA, which provided the sequencing template. The assay was immunoSEQ multiplex PCR, and TCRdb's table has in-frame clones only and misses some. The sample lists about 130,000 clones; 45% to 65% were seen once. The sample was CD4+ T cells sorted from blood, taken at week 0. These receptors all stem from a human donor with alopecia areata.

V is TRBV5-4 and J is TRBJ1-2; the D gene is possibly TRBD1 (5 bases). There are 14 residues in the CDR3. The germline CDR1 and CDR2 sequences are SGHNT and YYREEE (reference sequence). The V and J ends lost 0 bases and 7 bases respectively, with 13 bases between them. The CDR3 DNA sequence: TGTGCCAGCAGCTTGGCCGGGCAGGGTGGTGGCTACACCTTC. It is translated as CASSLAGQGGGYTF.

The J gene is TRBJ1-1, the V gene TRBV11-2; tentative D call: TRBD1 (5 bases). The germline CDR1 and CDR2 sequences are SGHAT and FQNNGV. Trimming took 5 bases from V and 11 from J, leaving 18 bases between them. The CDR3 extends over 13 amino acids. This CDR3 reads CASSLESQGRAFF. In DNA, the CDR3 is TGTGCCAGCAGCCTTGAATCTCAGGGCCGGGCTTTCTTT.

On this clone itself: One end of the junction does not line up with germline, which may come from a read error. The chain joins TRBV7-3 to TRBJ1-1, with no clear D. The germline V gene has CDR1 SGHTA and CDR2 FQGTGA. CDR3 length: 15 amino acids. CDR3 bases: TGTGCCAGCAGCGTAACGGACGATCCTGGCACTGAAGCTTTCTTT. It specifies CASSVTDDPGTEAFF. Full variable domain (outside the CDR3, taken from reference TRBV7-3 and TRBJ1-1): GAGVSQTPSNKVTEKGKYVELRCDPISGHTALYWYRQSLGQGPEFLIYFQGTGAADDSGLPNDRFFAVRPEGSVSTLKIQRTERGDSAVYLCASSVTDDPGTEAFFGQGTRLTVV.

This clone was detected once. This rearrangement joins TRBV5-1 to TRBJ2-7; the D is unclear. The ends were cut back, 4 bases at V and 2 bases at J, with 16 bases in the middle. Looked up from germline, CDR1 is SGHRS and CDR2 is YFSETQ. The CDR3 sequence is 15 residues long. CDR3 amino acids: CASSPGSSIPYEQYF. CDR3 nucleotides: TGCGCCAGCAGCCCAGGAAGTTCGATCCCCTACGAGCAGTACTTC.

V and J are TRBV5-4 and TRBJ2-5, with D unclear. This CDR3 contains 13 residues. From germline, CDR1 is SGHNT and CDR2 YYREEE (reference sequence). The germline V and J ends were trimmed by 2 bases and 2 bases, with 7 bases remaining between them. The DNA of the CDR3 is TGTGCCAGCAGCTTCCCAGCTCAAGAGACCCAGTACTTC. It specifies CASSFPAQETQYF.

This clone occurred a few times. This chain links TRBV7-9 with TRBJ1-1; D is ambiguous. CDR3 length equals 11 residues. Germline assignment: CDR1 SEHNR and CDR2 FQNEAQ (reference sequence). Deletions cut 7 bases from V and 4 bases from J, with 7 bases between. The CDR3 nucleotides are TGTGCCAGCACCTGGGGCACTGAAGCTTTCTTT. Translation: CASTWGTEAFF.

The chain employs TRBV5-4 and TRBJ2-7; D is perhaps TRBD2 (6 bases). This CDR3 has 15 amino acids. The germline gives CDR1 SGHNT, CDR2 YYREEE (reference sequence). V dropped 0 bases and J dropped 3 bases, with 13 bases sitting between them. The chain's CDR3 is CASSLGGTGDYEQYF. In nucleotides, the CDR3 is TGTGCCAGCAGCTTGGGGGGGACTGGGGACTACGAGCAGTACTTC. The full variable domain, completed using reference TRBV5-4 and TRBJ2-7, is ETGVTQSPTHLIKTRGQQVTLRCSSQSGHNTVSWYQQALGQGPQFIFQYYREEENGRGNFPPRFSGLQFPNYSSELNVNALELDDSALYLCASSLGGTGDYEQYFGPGTRLTVT.

The CDR3 is CASSLYLRENNEQFF. CDR3 sequence (DNA): TGTGCCAGCAGCTTATATTTGCGGGAGAACAATGAGCAGTTCTTC. The chain is built from TRBV7-2 and TRBJ2-1; 7 positions match TRBD2. The CDR3 contains 15 residues. V trimming: 2 bases; J trimming: 5 bases; junction bases outside the gene matches: 6. Per the germline V gene, CDR1 is SGHTA and CDR2 is FQGNSA.

The chain couples TRBV4-3 to TRBJ2-1, with D unresolved. The CDR3 loop spans 13 amino acids. Trimming removed 0 bases from V and 8 bases from J, with 8 bases in between. Germline CDR1 LGHNA, CDR2 YSLEER. CDR3 sequence (DNA): TGCGCCAGCAGCCAAGATTCCCGAGATGAGCAGTTCTTC. This codes for CASSQDSRDEQFF.

The sample holds a few counts of this clone. V is TRBV14 and J is TRBJ1-1, with D perhaps matching TRBD1 (6 bases). Germline-derived CDR1 and CDR2 are SGHDN and FVKESK. V lost 0 bases to trimming and J lost 7 bases, with 9 bases between them. This CDR3 has 13 residues. CDR3 region: CASSQDRGGEAFF. CDR3 coding DNA: TGTGCCAGCAGCCAAGATCGAGGGGGTGAAGCTTTCTTT.

The rearrangement links TRBV5-4 to TRBJ2-1, with D possibly being TRBD2 (6 bases). The germline V gene encodes CDR1 SGHNT and CDR2 YYREEE (reference sequence). V dropped 1 base and J dropped 0 bases, with 14 bases sitting between them. The CDR3 is made up of 17 amino acids. The CDR3 region is CASSLYLAGPSYNEQFF. CDR3 coding DNA: TGTGCCAGCAGCTTGTACCTGGCGGGACCCTCCTACAATGAGCAGTTCTTC.